This TCR beta chain comes out of a study of prognosis after radiotherapy for stage I lung cancer. With 6 bases removed from V and 2 bases from J, the gap between germline ends came to 16 bases. From germline, CDR1 is SNHLY and CDR2 FYNNEI. The CDR3 spans 15 residues. Multiplex PCR in two rounds served to amplify TCR beta CDR3 from genomic DNA. During first-round PCR, primers specific to each TRBV and TRBJ gene were used. TCRdb used MiXCR to reprocess the multiplex PCR reads, holding one entry per CDR3 protein. Among 15,000 to 20,000 distinct CDR3 sequences listed, approximately 50% were seen once. This clonotype was detected many times. Two sampling time points were used, and six milliliters of peripheral blood were drawn at each.

The source was PBMCs, collected before or after stereotactic body radiation therapy (not recorded which). The chain recombines TRBV2 with TRBJ1-1, with D uncertain. The source is a donor over 45 with non-small cell lung cancer. CDR3 amino acids: CASSPRQALNTEAFF. In DNA, the CDR3 is TGTGCCAGCAGCCCAAGACAAGCTCTAAACACTGAAGCTTTCTTT.